Detailed here is one TCR beta chain. As yet, its antigen is unknown. V was clipped by 2 bases and J by 3 bases, with 16 bases between them. CDR3 size: 16 residues. Germline loops: CDR1 SEHNR, CDR2 FQNEAQ (reference sequence). These data are taken from a study of OX40 agonist ivuxolimab in advanced cancers. Study in general: Under the entry rules, prior anti-PD-1, anti-PD-L1 or anti-CTLA-4 therapy was allowed, and approximately 40% had some. Three patients, one with hepatocellular carcinoma and two with cutaneous melanoma, achieved partial responses. Study conclusions and caveats: In the 0.1-3.0 mg/kg groups, partial responders showed among the lowest expansion. There were, on average, more expanded clones in CD8+ T cells than in CD4+.

Generated by immunoSEQ multiplex PCR, the TCRdb table keeps only in-frame clones and is missing some. The table includes approximately 60,000 clones, roughly 92% detected once. This receptor was taken from an adult with an advanced solid tumor such as melanoma, head and neck, liver or kidney cancer. The chain is built from TRBV7-9 and TRBJ1-2; possible D gene TRBD1, 5 bases. The sequenced sample was CD4+ or CD8+ T cells sorted from blood, obtained in a trial of the OX40 agonist ivuxolimab. Here the CDR3 reads CASSLIGAGRDYGYTF. DNA of the CDR3: TGTGCCAGCAGCTTAATAGGGGCGGGTCGAGACTATGGCTACACCTTC.